Listed here are 24 T cell receptor beta chains from one sample, sequenced in a study of identical twins (dated by TCRdb to 2016 to 2017). Library preparation was by 5' RACE. The instrument was an Illumina HiSeq 2000. TCRdb itself trimmed the public reads at Q25 with fastp, ran MiXCR and retained productive beta chains. Records with the same CDR3 protein are collapsed into one entry carrying the most frequent genes and DNA. This sample has roughly 200,000 distinct CDR3 sequences in its table, and roughly 15% of those were observed once. The ten largest make up less than 45% of the sample. The same data also went into a second study, on T cells expressing NK-cell markers.

The sample consisted of CD8+ T cells sorted from blood. Receptors originate from a woman aged 18-29 years in good health.

CDR3 DNA sequence: TGTGCCAGCAGCGCTTCCCGGGGGAACTTATACAATGAGCAGTTCTTC. Amino acids: CASSASRGNLYNEQFF. The chain has TRBV5-5 and TRBJ2-1; tentative D call: TRBD2 (6 bases). Germline V gives CDR1 SGHKS, CDR2 YYEKEE (reference sequence). Trimming cost V 4 bases and J 4 bases, with 18 bases left between them. The CDR3 has 16 residues.

The chain combines TRBV9 with TRBJ2-7; 8 nucleotides align to TRBD1. Germline assignment: CDR1 SGDLS and CDR2 YYNGEE. With V trimmed by 5 bases and J by 7 bases, 2 bases remained unmatched. This CDR3 region has 11 residues. This CDR3 is CASSDRGEQYF. CDR3 DNA sequence: TGTGCCAGCAGTGACAGGGGAGAGCAGTACTTC.

The rearrangement joins TRBV6-4 to TRBJ1-1, with a tentative D call TRBD1 (5 bases). V lost 0 bases to trimming and J lost 3 bases, with 14 bases between them. This CDR3 spans 16 amino acids. Germline-derived CDR1 and CDR2 are MRHNA and SNTAGT. As DNA, the CDR3 is TGTGCCAGCAGTGACTCGAAACGGGCGGGGGACACTGAAGCTTTCTTT. Its protein product is CASSDSKRAGDTEAFF.

The chain uses TRBV27 and TRBJ2-7, with D maybe TRBD2 (6 bases). CDR3 size: 16 residues. The germline gives CDR1 MNHEY, CDR2 SMNVEV (reference sequence). Trimming removed 3 bases from V and 3 bases from J, with 18 bases in between. The CDR3 DNA is TGTGCCAGCAGTTTTGGACACACGGGGGATGGCTACGAGCAGTACTTC. This gives the protein CASSFGHTGDGYEQYF.

This clonotype was detected only a few times. CDR3 loop: CASSHRESYNEQFF. CDR3 sequence (DNA): TGTGCCAGCTCTCACCGGGAGAGCTACAATGAGCAGTTCTTC. The chain has TRBV18 and TRBJ2-1; D is perhaps TRBD2 (6 bases). The CDR3 is made up of 14 amino acids. Trimming shortened V by 6 bases and J by 3 bases, and 12 bases separated the two germline ends. The V gene's germline CDR1 is KGHSH and CDR2 LQKENI.

This clonotype turned up a few times. This chain uses TRBV20-1 with TRBJ2-2, with D perhaps TRBD1 (6 bases). Germline CDR1 reads DFQATT; CDR2 reads SNEGSKA (reference sequence). V was clipped by 5 bases and J by 0 bases, with 16 bases between them. This CDR3 has 16 amino acids. The CDR3 coding sequence is TGCAGTGCTCGGGGTATAGGACAGCCGAACACCGGGGAGCTGTTTTTT. This codes for CSARGIGQPNTGELFF.

Here the CDR3 reads CASSWTRGNEQFF. The CDR3 DNA follows: TGTGCCAGCAGTTGGACCAGGGGCAATGAGCAGTTCTTC. V usage is TRBV27 and J usage is TRBJ2-1; a possible D gene is TRBD1 (6 bases). This CDR3 spans 13 amino acids. V was trimmed by 4 bases and J by 6 bases, leaving 10 bases between them. Germline V gene data show CDR1 as MNHEY and CDR2 as SMNVEV (reference sequence).

The V gene is TRBV27, the J gene TRBJ2-6, with 10 positions matching TRBD1. The J segment lost 3 bases and the V segment lost 7 bases, leaving 6 bases of the junction unmatched. The CDR3 has 16 residues. Germline loops: CDR1 MNHEY, CDR2 SMNVEV (reference sequence). Here the CDR3 reads CASTSGTGDGANVLTF. Here the CDR3 DNA reads TGTGCCAGCACCTCCGGGACAGGGGATGGGGCCAACGTCCTGACTTTC.

This chain connects TRBV6-1 to TRBJ2-5, with 7 bases fitting TRBD1. CDR1 and CDR2 (germline): MNHNS, SASEGT. J was trimmed by 5 bases and V by 5 bases; bases with no gene match: 17. There are 17 residues in the CDR3. The CDR3 bases are TGTGCCAGCAGTCGGAATCAGGGGGTCGGAGTACTTGAGACCCAGTACTTC. Protein sequence: CASSRNQGVGVLETQYF.

The V and J genes are TRBV2 and TRBJ2-7; 9 bases are a match to TRBD2. Per germline, CDR1 SNHLY and CDR2 FYNNEI. This CDR3 is 15 amino acids long. V was clipped by 6 bases and J by 2 bases; unmatched bases: 8. The CDR3 here is CASRPASGTAYEQYF. CDR3 sequence (DNA): TGTGCCAGCAGGCCAGCTAGCGGGACCGCCTACGAGCAGTACTTC.

V usage is TRBV27 and J usage is TRBJ2-7; D is undetermined. Trimming took 5 bases from V and 2 from J, leaving 13 bases between them. The CDR3 has 14 amino acids. Germline CDR1 reads MNHEY; CDR2 reads SMNVEV (reference sequence). The CDR3 here is CASSLRLGTYEQYF. DNA for the CDR3: TGTGCCAGCAGTCTCCGACTGGGGACCTACGAGCAGTACTTC.

This clonotype was detected only a few times. The chain is built from TRBV30 and TRBJ2-7; weak D call: TRBD2 (6 bases). Trimming left V 1 base short and J 8 bases short, with 12 bases between. This CDR3 is built from 12 residues. Germline loops: CDR1 GTSNPN, CDR2 SVGIG (reference sequence). The CDR3 sequence is CAWSGIGGKQYF. CDR3 DNA: TGTGCCTGGAGTGGTATCGGAGGGAAGCAGTACTTC.

This clonotype was found once. V usage is TRBV7-9 and J usage is TRBJ2-3; perhaps TRBD1 as D (5 bases). CDR1 is SEHNR and CDR2 is FQNEAQ in the germline V gene (reference sequence). The CDR3 is made up of 14 amino acids. Between the trimmed V and J ends, which lost 5 bases and 2 bases, there was a span of 11 bases. The CDR3 loop is CASSPTAYTDTQYF. DNA for the CDR3: TGTGCCAGCAGCCCGACAGCCTACACAGATACGCAGTATTTT.

The rearrangement uses TRBV20-1 and TRBJ2-1; 14 nucleotides agree with TRBD2. Germline CDR1 is DFQATT and CDR2 is SNEGSKA (reference sequence). V lost 3 bases, J lost 1 base, and 8 bases stayed unmatched. The CDR3 runs to 18 residues. The CDR3 sequence: CSARGLAGESSSYNEQFF. The CDR3 DNA reads as TGCAGTGCTAGGGGACTAGCGGGAGAATCATCGTCCTACAATGAGCAGTTCTTC.

This clonotype was counted only a few times. The chain couples TRBV3-1 to TRBJ1-1; 8 positions match TRBD1. V was clipped by 4 bases and J by 6 bases; unmatched bases: 10. Germline V gene sequence: CDR1 LGHDT, CDR2 YNNKEL (reference sequence). The length of the CDR3 is 15 residues. CDR3 coding DNA: TGTGCCAGCAGCCTTGGGGCAGGGGGCGCCCCTGAAGCTTTCTTT. Translating it yields CASSLGAGGAPEAFF.

The chain is built from TRBV12-3 or TRBV12-4 and TRBJ2-7; D may correspond to TRBD1 or TRBD2 (5 bases each). V was cut by 6 bases and J by 5 bases, with 14 bases left in between. The CDR3 is 13 residues long. CDR3: CASRTGPGNEQYF. The DNA of the CDR3 is TGTGCCAGCAGGACGGGGCCCGGTAACGAGCAGTACTTC.

This clonotype was detected ten times or more. The gene calls are TRBV27 and TRBJ2-7; 7 bases are a match to TRBD1. CDR1 and CDR2 (germline): MNHEY, SMNVEV (reference sequence). This CDR3 region has 13 residues. The V gene end was trimmed by 3 bases and the J gene end by 4 bases; junction bases not matched to a gene: 3. CDR3 coding DNA: TGTGCCAGCAGTTTCGGACAGGATTACGAGCAGTACTTC. This sequence encodes CASSFGQDYEQYF.

This chain's CDR3 is CATPTMDTEAFF. DNA of the CDR3: TGTGCCACTCCGACGATGGACACTGAAGCTTTCTTT. This chain joins TRBV7-9 and TRBJ1-1; D gene ambiguous. The length of the CDR3 is 12 residues. The germline V and J ends were trimmed by 10 bases and 3 bases, with 12 bases remaining between them. Germline CDR1 SEHNR, CDR2 FQNEAQ (reference sequence). The full variable domain, rest sourced from reference TRBV7-9 and TRBJ1-1, is DTGVSQNPRHKITKRGQNVTFRCDPISEHNRLYWYRQTLGQGPEFLTYFQNEAQLEKSRLLSDRFSAERPKGSFSTLEIQRTEQGDSAMYLCATPTMDTEAFFGQGTRLTVV.

The chain is built from TRBV4-1 and TRBJ2-7; D gene uncertain. Trimming left V 1 base short and J 6 bases short, with 10 bases between. CDR3 length equals 13 residues. Germline CDR1 reads MGHRA; CDR2 reads YSYEKL. The CDR3 loop reads CASSQGGPVEQYF. In DNA form, the CDR3 reads TGCGCCAGCAGCCAAGGAGGCCCGGTCGAGCAGTACTTC.

The table lists this clonotype with a few counts. V usage is TRBV15 and J usage is TRBJ2-2; possible D gene TRBD1, 6 bases. Trimming left V 9 bases short and J 5 bases short, with 16 bases between. Germline assignment: CDR1 LNHNV and CDR2 YYDKDF (reference sequence). CDR3 length equals 14 residues. The CDR3, as DNA: TGTGCCACGACAGGATTCCCCGATACCGGGGAGCTGTTTTTT. Translation: CATTGFPDTGELFF.

This sequence joins TRBV4-2 and TRBJ1-6; D is perhaps TRBD1 (5 bases). This CDR3 is 15 amino acids long. Trimming cost V 0 bases and J 12 bases, with 15 bases left between them. CDR1 and CDR2 from the germline V gene are LGHNA and YNFKEQ. For the CDR3, the DNA is TGTGCCAGCAGCCAAGAACTTCCCGGGGGGGTACCCCTCCACTTT. It is translated as CASSQELPGGVPLHF.

V is TRBV5-1 and J is TRBJ2-1; the match to TRBD2 covers 11 bases. Germline V lookup: CDR1 SGHRS, CDR2 YFSETQ. The CDR3 totals 15 residues. The trim removed 4 bases at V and 4 bases at J, leaving 4 bases unmatched. CDR3 bases: TGCGCCAGCAGCACGGGACTAGCGGCTTACAATGAGCAGTTCTTC. It encodes CASSTGLAAYNEQFF.

J is TRBJ2-1 and V is TRBV5-6; TRBD1 is a possible D gene (5 bases). From germline, CDR1 is SGHDT and CDR2 YYEEEE. Trimming took off 5 bases at V and 5 bases at J, with 11 bases between the two ends. The length of the CDR3 is 13 residues. The chain's CDR3 is CASRGQLNNEQFF. CDR3 coding DNA: TGTGCCAGCAGGGGGCAGTTAAACAATGAGCAGTTCTTC.

V usage is TRBV4-1 and J usage is TRBJ2-7, with D unclear. The V gene lost 1 base and the J gene lost 3 bases, with 10 bases spanning the gap. Germline V gene lookup returns CDR1 MGHRA and CDR2 YSYEKL. The CDR3 is 14 amino acids. The CDR3 here is CASSQVGRRYEQYF. As DNA, the CDR3 is TGCGCCAGCAGCCAAGTAGGCAGACGCTACGAGCAGTACTTC.